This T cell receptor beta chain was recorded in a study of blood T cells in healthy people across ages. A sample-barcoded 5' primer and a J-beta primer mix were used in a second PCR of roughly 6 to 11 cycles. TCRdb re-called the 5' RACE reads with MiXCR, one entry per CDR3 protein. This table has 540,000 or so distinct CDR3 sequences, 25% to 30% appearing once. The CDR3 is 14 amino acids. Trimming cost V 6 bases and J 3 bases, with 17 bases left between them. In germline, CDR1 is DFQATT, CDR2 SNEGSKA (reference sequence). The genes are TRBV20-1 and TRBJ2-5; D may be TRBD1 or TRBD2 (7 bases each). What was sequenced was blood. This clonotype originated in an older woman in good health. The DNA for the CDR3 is TGCAGTGCCCCAGGGGGGGGGGCCAAAGAGACCCAGTACTTC. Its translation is CSAPGGGAKETQYF.